The rows below give T cell receptor beta chains drawn from one sample of a study of T-cell memory formation after mild COVID-19. TCRdb re-derived calls from the 5' RACE reads in MiXCR, one entry per CDR3 protein. In the table there are 560,000 or so distinct CDR3 sequences, 17% of which are singletons. The material sequenced was PBMCs or a T cell subset sorted from them (not recorded which). The receptors here all came from an adult woman who had mild COVID-19 (a few samples of this study predate the infection). Cell type and time point are not known. Each CDR3 is given with its conserved first and last residue. The D gene is left open where the match is weak. Size values are once, few and many counts, or a class for expanded clones, and some rows have none.

>14|.|TRBJ1-5|TRBV5-1|TRBD1
CASSLEGGEQPQHF
TGCGCCAGCAGCTTGGAAGGGGGCGAGCAGCCCCAGCATTTT
>16|.|TRBJ2-1|TRBV24-1|TRBD1
CATSDPTGASGNEQFF
TGTGCCACCAGTGACCCTACAGGGGCATCGGGCAATGAGCAGTTCTTC
>15|many|TRBJ1-2|TRBV18|TRBD1
CASSTGTGGNYGYTF
TGTGCCAGCTCAACCGGGACAGGGGGCAACTATGGCTACACCTTC
>14|few|TRBJ1-2|TRBV5-1|.
CASSLGQGDEGYTF
TGCGCCAGCAGCTTAGGGCAAGGGGATGAAGGCTACACCTTC
>15|few|TRBJ2-1|TRBV2|.
CASTQGSGSYNEQFF
TGTGCCAGCACACAGGGATCCGGCTCCTACAATGAGCAGTTCTTC
>15|few|TRBJ2-7|TRBV25-1|TRBD2
CASSVGLAGPYEQYF
TGTGCCAGCAGTGTAGGGCTAGCGGGACCCTACGAGCAGTACTTC
>14|.|TRBJ1-2|TRBV6-2/TRBV6-3|.
CASSYRGQAGGYTF
TGTGCCAGCAGTTACAGAGGGCAGGCCGGCGGCTACACCTTC
>15|.|TRBJ1-2|TRBV6-1|.
CASSESSRENYGYTF
TGTGCCAGCAGTGAATCGTCCAGGGAGAACTATGGCTACACCTTC
>13|.|TRBJ2-5|TRBV5-1|.
CASSSGAGETQYF
TGCGCCAGCAGCTCCGGGGCCGGAGAGACCCAGTACTTC
>18|.|TRBJ2-1|TRBV7-2|.
CASSFSLSVNPSYNEQFF
TGTGCCAGCAGCTTTAGTCTATCCGTCAACCCTTCTTACAATGAGCAGTTCTTC
>15|few|TRBJ1-1|TRBV30|TRBD1
CAWSESDREVTEAFF
TGTGCCTGGAGTGAATCGGACAGGGAGGTCACTGAAGCTTTCTTT
>13|few|TRBJ2-4|TRBV29-1|TRBD1
CSVDSGNRGIQYF
TGCAGCGTTGATTCGGGGAACAGGGGCATTCAGTACTTC
>17|.|TRBJ2-7|TRBV7-9|.
CASSLGVRKSFIHEQYF
TGTGCCAGCAGCTTAGGGGTGCGGAAAAGTTTCATCCACGAGCAGTACTTC
>15|few|TRBJ2-1|TRBV10-3|.
CAISEGTLSNNEQFF
TGTGCCATCAGTGAGGGGACACTAAGTAACAATGAGCAGTTCTTC
>15|.|TRBJ1-1|TRBV25-1|.
CASSPRAFGNTEAFF
TGTGCCAGCAGTCCCCGGGCCTTCGGGAACACTGAAGCTTTCTTT
>13|few|TRBJ2-7|TRBV5-1|.
CASSGVPNYEQYF
TGCGCCAGCAGCGGGGTCCCTAACTACGAGCAGTACTTC
>15|few|TRBJ2-7|TRBV6-5|.
CASSYRQGLSYEQYF
TGTGCCAGCAGTTATCGACAGGGACTTTCCTACGAGCAGTACTTC
>16|few|TRBJ2-7|TRBV20-1|.
CSARDWSVLDSYEQYF
TGCAGTGCTAGAGATTGGTCCGTCCTAGACTCCTACGAGCAGTACTTC
>20|.|TRBJ2-2|TRBV12-3/TRBV12-4|TRBD2
CASSLARLAGGYENTGELFF
TGTGCCAGCAGTTTAGCGCGACTAGCGGGGGGCTATGAGAACACCGGGGAGCTGTTTTTT
>16|.|TRBJ2-5|TRBV6-6|TRBD2
CASSYSRASGQETQYF
TGTGCCAGCAGTTACTCTCGGGCTAGCGGGCAAGAGACCCAGTACTTC
>13|.|TRBJ1-2|TRBV5-1|TRBD1
CASSIDRAYGYTF
TGCGCCAGCAGTATCGACAGGGCCTATGGCTACACCTTC
>13|few|TRBJ2-7|TRBV12-3/TRBV12-4|TRBD1
CASGTGASYEQYF
TGTGCCAGCGGGACAGGGGCCTCCTACGAGCAGTACTTC
>16|few|TRBJ2-3|TRBV25-1|TRBD1
CASSEDGTGTPDTQYF
TGTGCCAGCAGTGAAGACGGGACAGGGACCCCAGATACGCAGTATTTT
>13|.|TRBJ1-1|TRBV20-1|.
CSASPDRNTEAFF
TGCAGTGCTTCTCCCGACAGGAACACTGAAGCTTTCTTT
>17|few|TRBJ2-2|TRBV3-1|.
CASSQGGGATNTGELFF
TGTGCCAGCAGCCAAGGTGGGGGGGCCACGAACACCGGGGAGCTGTTTTTT
>14|few|TRBJ1-1|TRBV20-1|.
CSASSWSMNTEAFF
TGCAGTGCTAGTAGCTGGAGCATGAACACTGAAGCTTTCTTT
>17|many|TRBJ2-2|TRBV6-5|.
CASSYSVFGTNTGELFF
TGTGCCAGCAGTTACTCTGTTTTCGGGACGAACACCGGGGAGCTGTTTTTT
>15|.|TRBJ2-7|TRBV3-1|.
CASSRALRSSYEQYF
TGTGCCAGCAGCCGGGCCCTCAGGAGCTCCTACGAGCAGTACTTC
>16|few|TRBJ2-3|TRBV12-3/TRBV12-4|.
CASSFSGGREADTQYF
TGTGCCAGCAGTTTCTCCGGGGGCAGGGAGGCAGATACGCAGTATTTT
>15|many|TRBJ2-2|TRBV5-1|TRBD1
CASSPGTGGTGELFF
TGCGCCAGCAGCCCTGGGACAGGGGGCACCGGGGAGCTGTTTTTT
>13|few|TRBJ2-7|TRBV7-9|TRBD2
CASRPWGGDEQYF
TGTGCCAGCAGGCCGTGGGGAGGGGACGAGCAGTACTTC
>15|.|TRBJ2-7|TRBV7-7|.
CASSPPRVGSYEQYF
TGTGCTAGCAGCCCGCCGCGAGTAGGTTCCTACGAGCAGTACTTC
>15|.|TRBJ1-3|TRBV27|TRBD1
CASRPQGATGNTIYF
TGTGCCAGCAGACCGCAGGGGGCGACTGGAAACACCATATATTTT
>13|.|TRBJ2-2|TRBV2|TRBD1
CASRQGPPGELFF
TGTGCCAGCCGACAGGGTCCCCCCGGGGAGCTGTTTTTT
>14|.|TRBJ2-7|TRBV2|TRBD2
CASMLGTSGTEQYF
TGTGCCAGCATGTTGGGGACTAGCGGGACCGAGCAGTACTTC
>13|.|TRBJ2-7|TRBV6-5|.
CASRLTGGGEQYF
TGTGCCAGCAGACTAACAGGTGGAGGCGAGCAGTACTTC
>15|few|TRBJ2-1|TRBV18|.
CASSYKSSNYNEQFF
TGTGCCAGCTCTTACAAATCAAGTAACTACAATGAGCAGTTCTTC
>15|.|TRBJ2-5|TRBV7-9|.
CASGRGDSLRKTQYF
TGTGCCAGCGGGAGGGGGGACAGCCTGAGGAAGACCCAGTACTTC
>16|.|TRBJ2-1|TRBV25-1|.
CASSELLGSSYNEQFF
TGTGCCAGCAGTGAACTGCTGGGGAGCTCCTACAATGAGCAGTTCTTC
>15|.|TRBJ2-4|TRBV14|TRBD1
CASSQQGVAKNIQYF
TGTGCCAGCAGCCAACAGGGGGTAGCCAAAAACATTCAGTACTTC
>14|many|TRBJ2-5|TRBV12-3/TRBV12-4|.
CASSSIAGQETQYF
TGTGCCAGCAGTTCCATCGCCGGACAAGAGACCCAGTACTTC
>18|.|TRBJ2-3|TRBV4-2|TRBD2
CASSQVPPGTSYTDTQYF
TGTGCCAGCAGCCAGGTCCCTCCCGGGACTAGCTACACAGATACGCAGTATTTT
>12|.|TRBJ2-1|TRBV29-1|.
CSVYAETNEQFF
TGCAGCGTTTACGCAGAGACTAATGAGCAGTTCTTC
>16|few|TRBJ2-7|TRBV4-1|TRBD2
CASSLSGGATSYEQYF
TGCGCCAGCAGCCTTAGCGGGGGGGCAACCAGCTACGAGCAGTACTTC